The rows below give T cell receptor beta chains drawn from one sample of a study of cytomegalovirus exposure and HLA in healthy donors. TCRdb's copy holds only in-frame clones and misses some; the assay was immunoSEQ multiplex PCR. The data hold 150,000 to 200,000 clones, with about four fifths observed a single time. The specimen was PBMCs. These receptors were taken from a man between 18 and 35 years old in good health and CMV-seropositive. Both conserved end residues are part of each CDR3. The D gene is left open where the match is weak.

- | TRBV7-6 | CASTLGTGETDTQYF
TRBD1 | TRBV6-6 | CASSDRGGGNQPQHF
- | TRBV25-1 | CASSDAGADTQYF
- | TRBV5-1 | CASSLAVPGANVLTF
- | TRBV7-8 | CASCIRDTDTQYF
- | TRBV10-3 | CAINREESGNTEAFF
- | TRBV10-3 | CAISEGQTGYIQYF
TRBD1 | TRBV5-1 | CASSLGQGVTDTQYF
TRBD1 | TRBV28 | CASRARDRVGYTF
- | TRBV27 | CASSFSTGTGANVLTF
- | TRBV6-1 | CASPPGALDTQYF
- | TRBV28 | CASSALWGGVVEAFF
- | TRBV18 | CASSLMVSEQFF
- | TRBV5-1 | CASSVGTHPEQYF
TRBD1 | TRBV27 | CASSLTGGTAYEQYF
- | TRBV9 | CASSVLDSNIQYF
TRBD1 | TRBV11-1 | CASSLGELGQRYQETQYF
- | TRBV30 | CAWSGVGWNTGELFF
- | TRBV28 | CASSSRADYNEQFF
- | TRBV9 | CASSAGGPGEQFF
TRBD2 | TRBV10-3 | CAISGSRTSGRVGSYEQYF
TRBD2 | TRBV7-3 | CASSLGEGTQQFF
TRBD2 | TRBV28 | CASRGREAYNEQFF
TRBD2 | TRBV28 | CASRGGGSSYEQYF
- | TRBV28 | CASSPTGIYEQYF
TRBD1 | TRBV7-9 | CASRPPGQGRTDTQYF
TRBD1 | TRBV27 | CASRPSGQGLKGYTF
- | TRBV7-9 | CASSSLTGGSYEQYF
- | TRBV27 | CASSLYFGEGNQPQHF
TRBD2 | TRBV28 | CASSLASGRDEQYF
- | TRBV2 | CASSETGMGQPQHF
- | TRBV11-2 | CASSPLRAYNEQFF
TRBD2 | TRBV11-2 | CASSRGVDLTQYF
- | TRBV7-3 | CASSPGGQFYNEQFF
- | TRBV9 | CASSVRQDGAAFF
TRBD1 | TRBV18 | CASSADRGTEAFF
TRBD2 | TRBV4-3 | CASSQETGTTYNEQFF
- | TRBV7-2 | CASSRDSDSTDTQYF
- | TRBV2 | CASSEVGVGYGYTF
TRBD2 | TRBV23-1 | CADPGGEGEQYF
TRBD2 | TRBV5-8 | CASSVGLAGSTDTQYF
- | TRBV2 | CASSDMGLITGELFF
TRBD2 | TRBV10-3 | CAISDPLAGEQFF
TRBD2 | TRBV27 | CASSLSLGLASSSSYNEQFF
- | TRBV9 | CASSANPGVTGGNTIYF
- | TRBV27 | CASSRPGTNEKLFF
- | TRBV28 | CAAGPHQPQHF
TRBD1 | TRBV5-5 | CASSLEGTGLSQYF
TRBD1 | TRBV11-2 | CASSWGTADTQYF
- | TRBV5-1 | CASSLDSGTEKLFF
- | TRBV27 | CASSSTGSGANVLTF
TRBD2 | TRBV10-3 | CAISDPGLANTDTQYF
- | TRBV4-2 | CASSQALFSGNTIYF